Below, 13 T cell receptor beta chains from the same sample are listed, as sequenced in a study of blood T cell repertoires in COVID-19 (dated by TCRdb to 2020 to 2022). Library method: the immunoSEQ multiplex PCR assay. TCRdb mirrors the immuneACCESS table, restricted to in-frame sequences. Some clones are absent from its copies; in checked studies, under half trace to an unresolved V gene, and the reason for the others is unknown. Within this sample are about 170,000 clones, with about four fifths of them counted one time only. About 3.6% of the sample belongs to the ten largest clones. Sequencing input: PBMCs or T cells enriched from blood (not recorded which). These receptors were collected from a woman aged 45-59 years in a cohort exposed to, infected with or recovered from COVID-19 (not recorded which).

The rearrangement joins TRBV7-2 to TRBJ2-3, with 8 bases aligning to TRBD2. Germline lookup yields CDR1 SGHTA and CDR2 FQGNSA. CDR3 length: 14 amino acids. J gave up 7 bases and V 4 bases, and 7 bases lay outside the gene matches. This CDR3 is CASSSETSVNTQYF. The CDR3, as DNA: TGTGCCAGCAGCTCGGAGACTAGCGTGAATACGCAGTATTTT.

The chain has TRBV4-2 and TRBJ2-1; 7 bases fit TRBD1. Germline values: CDR1 LGHNA, CDR2 YNFKEQ. The CDR3 spans 15 residues. V shed 2 bases, J shed 8 bases, and the junction held 9 bases outside the gene matches. The CDR3 nucleotides read TGTGCCAGCAGCCAACTTGGACAGGAGGTTTATGAGCAGTTCTTC. Protein product: CASSQLGQEVYEQFF.

The chain recombines TRBV18 with TRBJ2-1; TRBD2 agrees at 9 bases. V lost 2 bases, J lost 7 bases, and 15 bases stayed unmatched. This CDR3 is 18 amino acids long. From germline, CDR1 is KGHSH and CDR2 LQKENI. The CDR3 loop is CASSPNQVAGGPDNEQFF. The DNA for the CDR3 is TGTGCCAGCTCACCAAATCAGGTCGCGGGAGGGCCGGATAATGAGCAGTTCTTC.

The genes are TRBV11-2 and TRBJ2-1; D is unclear. The length of the CDR3 is 12 residues. Germline lookup yields CDR1 SGHAT and CDR2 FQNNGV. The V end lost 3 bases, the J end lost 6 bases, and 6 bases lay between the germline ends. CDR3 nucleotides: TGTGCCAGCAGCTTTCCGCGCAATGAGCAGTTCTTC. Translated, it gives CASSFPRNEQFF.

V gene TRBV27 combines with J gene TRBJ2-6; TRBD1 is a possible D gene (6 bases). The CDR3 consists of 15 residues. Germline V gene sequence: CDR1 MNHEY, CDR2 SMNVEV (reference sequence). V was cut by 5 bases and J by 2 bases, with 10 bases left in between. CDR3 nucleotides: TGTGCCAGCAGTAGCAGGGGTACTGGGGCCAACGTCCTGACTTTC. Encoded protein: CASSSRGTGANVLTF.

The gene calls are TRBV5-1 and TRBJ1-3; TRBD1 might be the D (6 bases). The length of the CDR3 is 15 residues. The V end was cut by 4 bases, the J end by 4 bases, with 15 bases between. Germline CDR1 is SGHRS and CDR2 is YFSETQ. The CDR3 DNA reads TGCGCCAGCAGCGCCGACAGGTTCTCGGGAAACACCATATATTTT. Translation gives CASSADRFSGNTIYF.

This chain joins TRBV5-6 and TRBJ1-4, with 9 bases that match TRBD1. The CDR3 spans 14 residues. V gave up 0 bases and J gave up 8 bases; unmatched junction bases: 2. Germline V CDR1 and CDR2: SGHDT, YYEEEE. CDR3 region: CASSLDRGPEKLFF. The CDR3 bases are TGTGCCAGCAGCTTGGACAGGGGGCCCGAAAAACTGTTTTTT.

The chain uses TRBV20-1 and TRBJ1-5; D may be TRBD1 (5 bases). The CDR3 is made up of 12 amino acids. V gave up 3 bases and J gave up 6 bases, with 9 bases separating them. The germline CDR1 and CDR2 sequences are DFQATT and SNEGSKA (reference sequence). CDR3 sequence reads: CSASRGFQPQHF. CDR3 nucleotide sequence: TGCAGTGCTAGTAGGGGTTTTCAGCCCCAGCATTTT.

This chain joins TRBV15 and TRBJ2-7; 8 nucleotides match TRBD2. The CDR3 covers 15 residues. CDR1 is LNHNV, CDR2 YYDKDF, per germline (reference sequence). Germline trimming cut 5 bases from V and 1 base from J; bases unmatched to any gene: 7. The CDR3 loop reads CATSQRESLSYEQYF. The CDR3 DNA sequence: TGTGCCACCAGCCAGCGGGAGTCTCTTTCCTACGAGCAGTACTTC.

The chain couples TRBV9 to TRBJ1-1; no clear D. The V end lost 0 bases, the J end lost 8 bases, and 8 bases lay between the germline ends. This CDR3 spans 12 amino acids. The V gene's germline CDR1 is SGDLS and CDR2 YYNGEE. The CDR3 nucleotides are TGTGCCAGCAGCGTAGTAAACGGGGAAGCTTTCTTT. The encoded protein is CASSVVNGEAFF.

The chain is built from TRBV5-5 and TRBJ2-7; the D is unclear. CDR1 and CDR2 from the germline V gene are SGHKS and YYEKEE (reference sequence). V lost 0 bases and J 3 bases, leaving 7 bases between the germline ends. The CDR3 covers 13 residues. CDR3 DNA: TGTGCCAGCAGCTTGGACGGCGGCTACGAGCAGTACTTC. This gives the protein CASSLDGGYEQYF. Variable domain in full (rest from reference TRBV5-5 and TRBJ2-7): DAGVTQSPTHLIKTRGQQVTLRCSPISGHKSVSWYQQVLGQGPQFIFQYYEKEERGRGNFPDRFSARQFPNYSSELNVNALLLGDSALYLCASSLDGGYEQYFGPGTRLTVT.

About this clone: One junction end does not reproduce the germline sequence, and a read error may be involved. The V and J genes are TRBV5-4 and TRBJ2-1; D might be TRBD2 (7 bases). Germline-derived CDR1 and CDR2 are SGHNT and YYREEE (reference sequence). The CDR3 has 17 residues. The CDR3 protein is CASSLGGGASSYNEQFF. CDR3 DNA: TGTGCCAGCAGCTTGGGTGGGGGGGCCTCCTCCTACAACGAGCAGTTCTTC.

The CDR3 protein is CASSQDLAGAKNIQYF. The CDR3 DNA reads TGTGCCAGCAGCCAAGATCTAGCGGGGGCCAAAAACATTCAGTACTTC. The rearrangement links TRBV4-2 to TRBJ2-4; 9 bases match TRBD2. The CDR3 runs 16 residues. V lost 0 bases and J lost 1; bases outside the gene matches: 1. Germline CDR1 and CDR2: LGHNA and YNFKEQ.